The rows below give T cell receptor beta chains drawn from one sample of a study of blood T cell repertoires in COVID-19. The protocol was immunoSEQ multiplex PCR, while the TCRdb copy is restricted to in-frame clones and leaves out a portion. The table includes some 80,000 clones, 75% to 90% detected once. Sample: peripheral blood. These receptors were taken from a human donor in a cohort sampled during active COVID-19. Each CDR3 is given with its conserved first and last residue. A D gene is named only where the DNA matches it firmly. Clone sizes are given selectively: once, few, many, or a class where the clone is expanded.

TRBD1 . TRBJ1-1 TRBV11-1 16 CASSFAPTGANTEAFF TGTGCCAGCAGCTTCGCTCCCACAGGGGCGAACACTGAAGCTTTCTTT
. . TRBJ1-5 TRBV6-6 15 CASSGPGGADQPQHF TGTGCCAGCAGCGGACCTGGAGGGGCGGATCAGCCCCAGCATTTT
TRBD1 . TRBJ2-2 TRBV5-6 16 CASRYYRGLNTGELFF TGTGCCAGCAGGTACTACAGGGGGTTGAACACCGGGGAGCTGTTTTTT
TRBD2 once TRBJ2-3 TRBV6-5 15 CASSTSAFGTDTQYF TGTGCCAGCAGCACTAGCGCCTTTGGCACAGATACGCAGTATTTT
. . TRBJ2-7 TRBV4-1 13 CASSQDGRREQYF TGCGCCAGCAGCCAAGACGGCAGGCGCGAGCAGTACTTC
. few TRBJ2-7 TRBV28 14 CASSFVRRAYEQYF TGTGCCAGCAGTTTTGTCAGGCGAGCCTACGAGCAGTACTTC
. . TRBJ2-6 TRBV27 15 CASSLAGPGANVLTF TGTGCCAGCAGTTTGGCGGGGCCTGGGGCCAACGTCCTGACTTTC
. few TRBJ1-2 TRBV18 14 CASSPGTSNYGYTF TGTGCCAGCTCACCCGGGACATCCAACTATGGCTACACCTTC
. . TRBJ2-1 TRBV5-1 17 CASSWGGRQSSYNEQFF TGCGCCAGCAGCTGGGGAGGAAGACAGAGCTCCTACAATGAGCAGTTCTTC
. . TRBJ1-6 TRBV27 16 CASSLWGESYNSPLHF TGTGCCAGCAGTTTATGGGGGGAGAGCTATAATTCACCCCTCCACTTT
TRBD2 once TRBJ2-7 TRBV19 14 CASSTQGGFYEQYF TGTGCCAGTAGTACCCAGGGAGGGTTCTACGAGCAGTACTTC
TRBD1 once TRBJ1-2 TRBV11-2 17 CASSLLSYKGQSYGYTF TGTGCCAGCAGCTTATTGTCCTATAAGGGACAGAGCTATGGCTACACCTTC
TRBD1 . TRBJ2-1 TRBV6-5 15 CASRRHLTGDNEQFF TGTGCCAGCAGGCGGCACTTGACAGGGGACAATGAGCAGTTCTTC
. . TRBJ1-1 TRBV3-1/TRBV3-2 11 CASSQQTRAFF TGTGCCAGCAGCCAACAAACTCGAGCTTTCTTT
TRBD1 few TRBJ1-2 TRBV6-6 15 CASSYPGTGGSGYTF TGTGCCAGCAGTTACCCCGGGACAGGGGGCAGTGGCTACACCTTC
TRBD2 . TRBJ2-1 TRBV5-4 16 CASRPGGEGPYNEQFF TGTGCCAGCAGACCCGGGGGGGAGGGACCCTACAATGAGCAGTTCTTC
. . TRBJ1-3 TRBV18 16 CASSLGHLSAGNTIYF TGTGCCAGCTCACTGGGCCATTTATCGGCTGGAAACACCATATATTTT
. once TRBJ2-7 TRBV19 15 CASSSRRGLPYEQYF TGTGCCAGTAGTAGTCGTCGAGGGCTCCCCTACGAGCAGTACTTC
. . TRBJ2-5 TRBV18 14 CASSPTSQRETQYF TGTGCCAGCTCACCTACTAGCCAAAGAGAGACCCAGTACTTC
. . TRBJ2-2 TRBV28 15 CASSQGNSMAGELFF TGTGCCAGCAGCCAGGGGAATAGTATGGCCGGGGAGCTGTTTTTT
. . TRBJ1-2 TRBV27 12 CASRRSNYGYTF TGTGCCAGCAGGAGGTCTAACTATGGCTACACCTTC
. . TRBJ1-6 TRBV2 15 CATKRGNGDNSPLHF TGTGCCACAAAGCGGGGGAACGGCGATAATTCACCCCTCCACTTT
. . TRBJ2-2 TRBV2 15 CASSVDRWGSGELFF TGTGCCAGCAGTGTAGACAGATGGGGTAGCGGGGAGCTGTTTTTT
TRBD1 . TRBJ2-1 TRBV11-2 18 CASSLIGAGTGKDNEQFF TGTGCCAGCAGCCTCATTGGGGCGGGGACAGGGAAGGACAATGAGCAGTTCTTC
TRBD1 . TRBJ1-2 TRBV6-5 15 CASRMGQAYPYGYTF TGTGCCAGCAGGATGGGACAGGCGTATCCCTATGGCTACACCTTC
. . TRBJ1-4 TRBV18 14 CASSPYRVGEKLFF TGTGCCAGCTCACCCTACAGGGTCGGCGAAAAACTGTTTTTT
. . TRBJ2-3 TRBV9 15 CASSDQAGDTDTQYF TGTGCCAGCAGTGATCAAGCGGGCGACACAGATACGCAGTATTTT
TRBD1 . TRBJ1-1 TRBV2 13 CASRGQGGTEAFF TGTGCCAGCAGGGGACAGGGGGGCACTGAAGCTTTCTTT
TRBD1 . TRBJ2-2 TRBV5-1 15 CASSLDTGDTGELFF TGCGCCAGCAGCTTGGATACAGGGGACACCGGGGAGCTGTTTTTT
. . TRBJ2-7 TRBV21-1 14 CACQGDRGTYEQYF TGTGCCTGTCAGGGGGACAGGGGGACCTACGAGCAGTACTTC
TRBD1 . TRBJ1-5 TRBV28 14 CASNEGQVYQPQHF TGTGCCAGTAACGAGGGACAGGTTTATCAGCCCCAGCATTTT
TRBD1 . TRBJ2-2 TRBV5-4 17 CASSLGNTGGHAGELFF TGTGCCAGCAGCTTGGGCAATACAGGGGGCCACGCCGGGGAGCTGTTTTTT
. . TRBJ1-4 TRBV15 18 CATSRGAGEGSTNEKLFF TGTGCCACCAGCAGAGGTGCAGGGGAAGGTTCAACTAATGAAAAACTGTTTTTT
TRBD1 . TRBJ1-3 TRBV10-3 14 CAISGGQGGNTIYF TGTGCCATCAGTGGGGGACAGGGAGGAAACACCATATATTTT
. . TRBJ1-5 TRBV19 13 CASSKSDNQPQHF TGTGCCAGTAGTAAGTCAGATAATCAGCCCCAGCATTTT
TRBD2 . TRBJ2-2 TRBV3-1/TRBV3-2 14 CASNSGGDTGELFF TGTGCCAGCAATTCGGGGGGGGACACCGGGGAGCTGTTTTTT
TRBD1 few TRBJ1-2 TRBV28 14 CASSFLTGSYGYTF TGTGCCAGCAGTTTTCTGACAGGGTCGTATGGCTACACCTTC
. . TRBJ2-1 TRBV6-1 16 CASSEARASSYNEQFF TGTGCCAGCAGTGAAGCGAGGGCGTCTTCCTACAATGAGCAGTTCTTC
TRBD2 once TRBJ2-7 TRBV3-1/TRBV3-2 14 CASSHGGRTDKQYF TGTGCCAGCAGCCACGGCGGGAGGACCGATAAGCAGTACTTC
. . TRBJ1-5 TRBV19 15 CASSMLDNSNQPQHF TGTGCCAGTAGTATGTTGGACAACAGCAATCAGCCCCAGCATTTT
. . TRBJ2-6 TRBV3-1/TRBV3-2 18 CASSQGSPTGSGANVLTF TGTGCCAGCAGCCAAGGAAGCCCGACAGGATCTGGGGCCAACGTCCTGACTTTC
TRBD2 . TRBJ2-1 TRBV12-3/TRBV12-4 12 CASNLLAGSQFF TGTGCCAGTAACCTACTAGCGGGGAGTCAGTTCTTC
. . TRBJ2-1 TRBV7-7 15 CASSPSFGSYNEQFF TGTGCCAGCAGCCCTAGCTTCGGCTCCTACAATGAGCAGTTCTTC
TRBD2 . TRBJ2-1 TRBV4-1 20 CASSQVKELGLAGPYNEQFF TGCGCCAGCAGCCAAGTCAAGGAACTGGGACTAGCGGGACCATACAATGAGCAGTTCTTC
. . TRBJ1-1 TRBV30 12 CTLGGENTEAFF TGTACCCTGGGGGGGGAAAACACTGAAGCTTTCTTT
TRBD1 . TRBJ1-5 TRBV3-1/TRBV3-2 14 CASSPDRGTLPQHF TGTGCCAGCAGCCCTGACAGGGGGACTCTGCCCCAGCATTTT
. . TRBJ2-7 TRBV6-6 13 CASSYLGGREQYF TGTGCCAGCAGTTACTTGGGGGGGCGAGAGCAGTACTTC
TRBD1 . TRBJ1-1 TRBV18 14 CASSPGTGAVEAFF TGTGCCAGCTCACCTGGGACAGGAGCCGTTGAAGCTTTCTTT
. . TRBJ2-1 TRBV2 14 CASSVAAWDNEQFF TGTGCCAGCAGTGTCGCAGCGTGGGACAATGAGCAGTTCTTC
. . TRBJ1-3 TRBV30 11 CASVTGNTIYF TGTGCCTCCGTTACTGGAAACACCATATATTTT
. . TRBJ1-6 TRBV5-1 15 CASSLGQTLNSPLHF TGCGCCAGCAGCTTGGGACAGACCCTTAATTCACCCCTCCACTTT
TRBD2 . TRBJ2-1 TRBV10-1 13 CASSKGLGGEQFF TGCGCCAGCAGTAAGGGACTAGGAGGTGAGCAGTTCTTC
. . TRBJ2-7 TRBV6-5 15 CASRLPNYLPYEQYF TGTGCCAGCAGGCTTCCCAACTACCTTCCCTACGAGCAGTACTTC
TRBD1 . TRBJ1-1 TRBV9 15 CASSAYRGHGTEAFF TGTGCCAGCAGCGCTTACAGGGGGCACGGCACTGAAGCTTTCTTT
. . TRBJ1-6 TRBV5-1 15 CASSLRGGGSAPLHF TGCGCCAGCAGTCTCCGAGGGGGGGGGAGCGCACCCCTCCACTTT
TRBD1 . TRBJ1-4 TRBV2 14 CASSRQGAGEKLFF TGTGCCAGCAGTAGACAGGGTGCGGGGGAAAAACTGTTTTTT
. . TRBJ2-3 TRBV3-1/TRBV3-2 16 CASSQVNGRRTDTQYF TGTGCCAGCAGCCAAGTGAACGGGAGAAGGACAGATACGCAGTATTTT
TRBD2 . TRBJ2-5 TRBV6-6 19 CASSRYLPGGAGSQETQYF TGTGCCAGCAGTCGATACTTGCCGGGAGGGGCCGGGAGTCAAGAGACCCAGTACTTC
TRBD2 . TRBJ2-7 TRBV27 15 CASSLWREGPGEQYF TGTGCCAGCAGTTTATGGCGGGAGGGCCCGGGTGAGCAGTACTTC
. once TRBJ2-7 TRBV28 14 CASSLGGLAYEQYF TGTGCCAGCAGTTTAGGCGGCTTAGCCTACGAGCAGTACTTC